These 6 T cell receptor beta chains came from one sample sequenced in a study of blood T cell repertoires in COVID-19. The assay was immunoSEQ multiplex PCR, and TCRdb's table has in-frame clones only and misses some. The data contain roughly 120,000 clones, 70% to 80% of them seen just once; the ten biggest clones take up roughly 2.7%. Sequenced: peripheral blood. These receptors originate from a man aged 50-59 years with acute or convalescent COVID-19.

V gene TRBV27 combines with J gene TRBJ2-1; TRBD1 matches at 7 bases. Germline values: CDR1 MNHEY, CDR2 SMNVEV (reference sequence). The CDR3 is made up of 12 amino acids. The V and J ends lost 2 bases and 8 bases, in that order; junction bases with no gene match: 0. CDR3 sequence: CASSLQGDEQFF. The CDR3 nucleotides read TGTGCCAGCAGTTTACAGGGGGATGAGCAGTTCTTC.

The gene calls are TRBV19 and TRBJ2-2; D remains unclear. V lost 1 base, J lost 4 bases, and 10 bases lay in between. The CDR3 has 15 residues. Per germline, CDR1 LNHDA and CDR2 SQIVND (reference sequence). The CDR3 loop reads CASSIGGSSTGELFF. The CDR3 DNA reads TGTGCCAGTAGTATAGGTGGTAGCAGCACCGGGGAGCTGTTTTTT.

The gene calls are TRBV7-9 and TRBJ2-5; 8 nucleotides align to TRBD2. The CDR3 contains 16 residues. J was trimmed by 2 bases and V by 1 base; bases with no gene match: 6. CDR1 and CDR2 from the germline V gene are SEHNR and FQNEAQ (reference sequence). For the CDR3, the DNA is TGTGCCAGCAGCTTAGTTGCAGCGGGGGTACAAGAGACCCAGTACTTC. As protein: CASSLVAAGVQETQYF.

This sequence joins TRBV5-1 and TRBJ1-3, with 7 nucleotides matching TRBD1. From germline, CDR1 is SGHRS and CDR2 YFSETQ. The length of the CDR3 is 14 residues. Trimming cost V 2 bases and J 4 bases; bases outside gene matches: 3. The CDR3 region has the DNA TGCGCCAGCAGCTTTGGACAGGAGGGAAACACCATATATTTT. Translation: CASSFGQEGNTIYF.

The chain joins TRBV4-1 to TRBJ2-7; D ambiguous. Trimming cost V 0 bases and J 1 base, with 7 bases left between them. The germline V gene encodes CDR1 MGHRA and CDR2 YSYEKL. The CDR3 length is 14 residues. The CDR3 DNA reads TGCGCCAGCAGCCAAGATTCGACTTCCTACGAGCAGTACTTC. Encoded protein: CASSQDSTSYEQYF.

This chain links TRBV19 with TRBJ1-2; a weak D match, TRBD1 (6 bases). Germline CDR1 and CDR2: LNHDA and SQIVND (reference sequence). The CDR3 length is 15 residues. Trimming took 5 bases from V and 4 from J, leaving 17 bases between them. CDR3 amino acids: CASSYGQLTSYGYTF. DNA for the CDR3: TGTGCCAGTAGTTATGGACAGCTCACGTCCTATGGCTACACCTTC.